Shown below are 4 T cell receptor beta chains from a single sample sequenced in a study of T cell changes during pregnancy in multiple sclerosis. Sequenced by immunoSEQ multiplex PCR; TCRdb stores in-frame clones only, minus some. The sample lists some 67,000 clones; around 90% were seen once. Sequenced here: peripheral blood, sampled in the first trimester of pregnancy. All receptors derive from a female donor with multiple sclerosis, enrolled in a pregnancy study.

CDR3 nucleotides: TGTGCCAGCAGTGGCGAAAACGGACAGCAGAATCAGCCCCAGCATTTT. Its translation is CASSGENGQQNQPQHF. The chain recombines TRBV2 with TRBJ1-5, with D possibly TRBD1 on 6 matching bases. Germline V lookup: CDR1 SNHLY, CDR2 FYNNEI. CDR3 size: 16 residues. Trimming pared 4 bases from V and 4 bases from J, leaving 17 bases between.

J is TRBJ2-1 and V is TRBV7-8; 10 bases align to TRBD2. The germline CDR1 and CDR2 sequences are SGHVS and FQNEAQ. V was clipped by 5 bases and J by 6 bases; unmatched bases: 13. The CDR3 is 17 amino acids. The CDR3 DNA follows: TGTGCCAGCAGCCCCCATATACTAGCGGGACCTGTCAATGAGCAGTTCTTC. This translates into CASSPHILAGPVNEQFF.

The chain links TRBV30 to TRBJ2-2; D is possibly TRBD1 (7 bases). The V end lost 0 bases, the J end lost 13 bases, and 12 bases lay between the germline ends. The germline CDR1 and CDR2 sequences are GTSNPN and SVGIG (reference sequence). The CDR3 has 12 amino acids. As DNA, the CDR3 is TGTGCCTGGAGTGTCCAGGGGGGAAGGCTGTTTTTT. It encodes CAWSVQGGRLFF.

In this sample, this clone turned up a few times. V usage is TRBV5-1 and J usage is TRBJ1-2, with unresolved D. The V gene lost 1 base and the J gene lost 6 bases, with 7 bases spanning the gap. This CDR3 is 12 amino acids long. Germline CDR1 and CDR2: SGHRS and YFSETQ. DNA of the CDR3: TGCGCCAGCAGCTTGTCGGAGGATGGCTACACCTTC. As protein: CASSLSEDGYTF.